The next 3 T cell receptor beta chains were all read from a single sample in a study of T cells in Graves' hyperthyroidism and ophthalmopathy. Amplification targeted TCR beta CDR3 regions from RNA transcripts. In the first-round RT-PCR of the TCR CDR3, the HTBI primer set was used. TCRdb used MiXCR to reprocess the multiplex PCR reads, holding one entry per CDR3 protein. The table has a few hundred thousand distinct CDR3 sequences, roughly a fifth seen once; the top ten hold 50%. The sequencing sample was made of blood. All receptors come from a woman aged 50 to 60 with Graves' hyperthyroidism.

The J gene is TRBJ1-4, the V gene TRBV5-4, with D possibly being TRBD1 (5 bases). The V and J ends lost 4 bases and 0 bases respectively, with 13 bases between them. Germline V gives CDR1 SGHNT, CDR2 YYREEE (reference sequence). The CDR3 runs to 16 residues. In DNA, the CDR3 is TGTGCCAGCAGCCCGGGACGGACGGCAACTAATGAAAAACTGTTTTTT. Residues: CASSPGRTATNEKLFF.

The genes are TRBV10-3 and TRBJ1-1; tentative D call: TRBD1 (6 bases). Germline assignment: CDR1 ENHRY and CDR2 SYGVKD. The CDR3 consists of 13 residues. The CDR3 is CAAGRQVDTEAFF. Written as DNA, the CDR3 is TGTGCGGCGGGAAGACAGGTAGACACTGAAGCTTTCTTT.

On this clonotype itself: Since a much larger clone is just one base distant, this may be a read error. The chain recombines TRBV28 with TRBJ2-7; D possibly corresponds to TRBD2 (6 bases). The CDR3 loop spans 16 amino acids. CDR1 is MDHEN, CDR2 SYDVKM, per germline. The germline V and J ends were trimmed by 9 bases and 3 bases, with 24 bases remaining between them. The chain's CDR3 is CASPKAGLPVNYEQYF. The CDR3 bases are TGTGCCAGTCCTAAGGCGGGACTCCCCGTAAACTACGAGCAGTACTTC.